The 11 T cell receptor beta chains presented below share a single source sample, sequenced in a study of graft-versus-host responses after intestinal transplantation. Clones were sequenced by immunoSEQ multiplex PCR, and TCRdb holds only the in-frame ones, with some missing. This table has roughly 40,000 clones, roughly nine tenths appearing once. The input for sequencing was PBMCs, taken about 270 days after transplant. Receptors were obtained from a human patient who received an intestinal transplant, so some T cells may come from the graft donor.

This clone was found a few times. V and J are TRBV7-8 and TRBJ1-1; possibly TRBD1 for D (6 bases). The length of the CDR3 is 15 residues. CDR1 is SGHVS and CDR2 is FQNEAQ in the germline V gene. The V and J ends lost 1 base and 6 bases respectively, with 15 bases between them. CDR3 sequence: CASSLGGQLGAEAFF. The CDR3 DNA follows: TGTGCCAGCAGCTTAGGTGGACAGTTGGGGGCTGAAGCTTTCTTT.

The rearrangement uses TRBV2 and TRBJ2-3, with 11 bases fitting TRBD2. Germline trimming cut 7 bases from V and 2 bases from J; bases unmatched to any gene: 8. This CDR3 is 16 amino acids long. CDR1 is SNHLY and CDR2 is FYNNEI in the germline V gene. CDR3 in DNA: TGTGCCAGCAACGAACTAGCGGGGGTAAACACAGATACGCAGTATTTT. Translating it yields CASNELAGVNTDTQYF.

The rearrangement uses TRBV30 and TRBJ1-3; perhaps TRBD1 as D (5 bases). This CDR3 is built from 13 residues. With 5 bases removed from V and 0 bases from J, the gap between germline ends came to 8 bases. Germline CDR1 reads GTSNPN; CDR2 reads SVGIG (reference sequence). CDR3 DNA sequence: TGTGCCTGGGGACACTTCTCTGGAAACACCATATATTTT. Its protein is CAWGHFSGNTIYF.

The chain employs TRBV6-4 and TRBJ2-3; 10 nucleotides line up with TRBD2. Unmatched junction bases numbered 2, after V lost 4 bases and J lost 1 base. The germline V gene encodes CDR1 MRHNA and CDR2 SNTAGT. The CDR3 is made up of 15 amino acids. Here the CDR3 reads CASSATSGGTDTQYF. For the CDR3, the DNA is TGTGCCAGCAGTGCTACTAGCGGGGGCACAGATACGCAGTATTTT.

The chain's CDR3 is CASSLPSGVYEQYF. The CDR3 nucleotides read TGTGCCAGCAGCCTCCCTAGCGGGGTCTACGAGCAGTACTTC. The chain combines TRBV5-6 with TRBJ2-7; TRBD2 aligns across 9 bases. V was pared by 4 bases and J by 3 bases, with 5 bases of the junction left unmatched. Looked up from germline, CDR1 is SGHDT and CDR2 is YYEEEE. There are 14 residues in the CDR3.

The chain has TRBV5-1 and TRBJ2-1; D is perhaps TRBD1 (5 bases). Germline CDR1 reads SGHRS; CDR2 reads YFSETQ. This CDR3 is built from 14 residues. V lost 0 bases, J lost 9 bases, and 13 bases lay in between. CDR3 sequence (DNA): TGCGCCAGCAGCTTGGGGTCAACAGGTCCTGAGCAGTTCTTC. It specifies CASSLGSTGPEQFF.

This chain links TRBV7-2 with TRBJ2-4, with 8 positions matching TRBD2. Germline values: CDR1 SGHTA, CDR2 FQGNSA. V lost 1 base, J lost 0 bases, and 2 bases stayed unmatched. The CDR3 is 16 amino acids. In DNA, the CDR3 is TGTGCCAGCAGCTTAGTGCGGGGGGCAGCCAAAAACATTCAGTACTTC. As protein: CASSLVRGAAKNIQYF.

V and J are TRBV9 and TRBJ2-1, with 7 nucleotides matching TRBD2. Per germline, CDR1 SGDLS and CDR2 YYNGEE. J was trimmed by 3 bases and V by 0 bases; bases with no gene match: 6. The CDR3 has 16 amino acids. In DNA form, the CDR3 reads TGTGCCAGCAGCGTAGGGAGCGGGGCCTACTACAATGAGCAGTTCTTC. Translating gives CASSVGSGAYYNEQFF.

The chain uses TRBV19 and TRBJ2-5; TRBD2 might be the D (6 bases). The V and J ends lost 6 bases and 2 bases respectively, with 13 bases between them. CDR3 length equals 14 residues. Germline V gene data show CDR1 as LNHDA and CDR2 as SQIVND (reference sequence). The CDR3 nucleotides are TGTGCCAGTAGCTGGGGCGGGGTGCAAGAGACCCAGTACTTC. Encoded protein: CASSWGGVQETQYF.

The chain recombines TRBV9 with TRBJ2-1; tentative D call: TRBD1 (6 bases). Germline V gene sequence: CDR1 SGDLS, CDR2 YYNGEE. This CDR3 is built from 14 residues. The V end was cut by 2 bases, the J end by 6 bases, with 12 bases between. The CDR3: CASSVREGGNEQFF. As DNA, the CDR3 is TGTGCCAGCAGCGTCCGGGAAGGGGGCAATGAGCAGTTCTTC.

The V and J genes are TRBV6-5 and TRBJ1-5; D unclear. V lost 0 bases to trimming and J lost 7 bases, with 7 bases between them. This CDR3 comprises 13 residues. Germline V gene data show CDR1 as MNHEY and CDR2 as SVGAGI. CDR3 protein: CASSYSSNQPQHF. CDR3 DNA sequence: TGTGCCAGCAGTTACTCTAGTAACCAGCCCCAGCATTTT.